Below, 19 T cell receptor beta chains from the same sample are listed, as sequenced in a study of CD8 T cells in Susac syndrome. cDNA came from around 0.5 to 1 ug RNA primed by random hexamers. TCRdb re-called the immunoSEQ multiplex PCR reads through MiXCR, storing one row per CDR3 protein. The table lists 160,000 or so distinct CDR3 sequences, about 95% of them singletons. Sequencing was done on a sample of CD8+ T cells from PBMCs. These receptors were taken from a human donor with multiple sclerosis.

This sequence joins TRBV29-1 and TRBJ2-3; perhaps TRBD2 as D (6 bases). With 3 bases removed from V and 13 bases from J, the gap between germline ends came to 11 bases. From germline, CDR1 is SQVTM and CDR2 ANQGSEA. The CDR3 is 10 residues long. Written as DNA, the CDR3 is TGCAGCGTTGACCGCGGGGCGGAGTATTTT. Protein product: CSVDRGAEYF.

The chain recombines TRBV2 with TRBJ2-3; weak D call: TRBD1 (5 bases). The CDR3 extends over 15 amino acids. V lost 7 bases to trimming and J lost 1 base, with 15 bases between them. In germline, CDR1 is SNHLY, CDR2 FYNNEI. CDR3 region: CASMIAAGRTDTQYF. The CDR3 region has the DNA TGTGCCAGCATGATAGCAGCAGGGCGCACAGATACGCAGTATTTT.

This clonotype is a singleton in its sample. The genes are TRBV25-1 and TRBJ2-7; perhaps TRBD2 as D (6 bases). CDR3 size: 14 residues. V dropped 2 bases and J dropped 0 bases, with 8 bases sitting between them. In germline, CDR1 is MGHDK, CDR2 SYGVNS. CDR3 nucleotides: TGTGCCAGCAGTGAAGCGGGGAGCTCCTACGAGCAGTACTTC. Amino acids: CASSEAGSSYEQYF.

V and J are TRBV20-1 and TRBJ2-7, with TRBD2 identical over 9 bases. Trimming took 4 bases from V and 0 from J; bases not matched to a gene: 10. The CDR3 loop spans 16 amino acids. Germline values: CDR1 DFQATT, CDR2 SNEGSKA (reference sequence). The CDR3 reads CSAIRIAGESSYEQYV. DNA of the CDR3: TGCAGTGCTATACGGATAGCGGGGGAGAGCTCCTACGAGCAGTACGTC.

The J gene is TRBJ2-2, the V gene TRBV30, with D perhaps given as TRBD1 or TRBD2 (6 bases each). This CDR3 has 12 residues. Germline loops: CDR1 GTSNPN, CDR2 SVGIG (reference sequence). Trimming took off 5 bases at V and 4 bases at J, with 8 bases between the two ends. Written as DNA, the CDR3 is TGTGCCTGGCGGGGGCTCACCGGGGAGCTGTTTTTT. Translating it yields CAWRGLTGELFF.

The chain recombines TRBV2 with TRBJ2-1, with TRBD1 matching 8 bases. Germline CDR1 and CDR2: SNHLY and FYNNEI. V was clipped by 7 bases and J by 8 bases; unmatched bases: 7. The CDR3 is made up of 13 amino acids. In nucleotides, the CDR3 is TGTGCCAGCACTAGGACAGGGTATCATGAGCAGTTCTTC. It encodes CASTRTGYHEQFF.

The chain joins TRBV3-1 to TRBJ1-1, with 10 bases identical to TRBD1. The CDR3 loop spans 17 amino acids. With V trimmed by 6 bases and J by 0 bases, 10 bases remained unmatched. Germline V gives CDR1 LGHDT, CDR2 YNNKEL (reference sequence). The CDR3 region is CASSYPGDRGMNTEAFF. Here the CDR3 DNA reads TGTGCCAGCAGTTACCCAGGGGACAGGGGTATGAACACTGAAGCTTTCTTT.

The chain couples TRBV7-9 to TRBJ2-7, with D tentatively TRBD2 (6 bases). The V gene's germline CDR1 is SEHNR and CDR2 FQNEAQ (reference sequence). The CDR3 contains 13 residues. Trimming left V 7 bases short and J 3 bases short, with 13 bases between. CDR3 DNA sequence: TGTGCCAGCACCAAAGGAGGGGACTACGAGCAGTACGTC. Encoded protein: CASTKGGDYEQYV.

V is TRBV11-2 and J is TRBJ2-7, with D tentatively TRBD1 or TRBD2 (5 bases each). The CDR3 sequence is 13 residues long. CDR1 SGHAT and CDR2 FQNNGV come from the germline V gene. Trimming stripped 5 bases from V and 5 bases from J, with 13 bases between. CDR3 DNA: TGTGCCAGCAGCAACCGGGGCCCGGACGAGCAGTACGTC. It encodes CASSNRGPDEQYV.

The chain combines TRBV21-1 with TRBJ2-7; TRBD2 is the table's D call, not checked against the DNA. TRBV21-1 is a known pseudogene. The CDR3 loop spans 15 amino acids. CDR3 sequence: CASSPHRLEPYEQYF. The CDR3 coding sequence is TGTGCCAGCAGCCCGCACCGACTAGAACCCTACGAGCAGTACTTC.

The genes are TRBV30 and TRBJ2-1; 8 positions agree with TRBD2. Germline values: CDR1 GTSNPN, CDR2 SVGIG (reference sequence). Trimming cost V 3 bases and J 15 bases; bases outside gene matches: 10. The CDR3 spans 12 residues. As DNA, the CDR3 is TGTGCCTGGAGCGGACCTACGGGGGGGACGTTCTTC. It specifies CAWSGPTGGTFF.

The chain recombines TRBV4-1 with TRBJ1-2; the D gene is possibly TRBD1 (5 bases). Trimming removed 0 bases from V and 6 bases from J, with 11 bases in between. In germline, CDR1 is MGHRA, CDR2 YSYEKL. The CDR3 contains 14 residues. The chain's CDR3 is CASSQEGSGHGYTF. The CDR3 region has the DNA TGCGCCAGCAGCCAAGAGGGATCGGGGCATGGCTACACCTTC.

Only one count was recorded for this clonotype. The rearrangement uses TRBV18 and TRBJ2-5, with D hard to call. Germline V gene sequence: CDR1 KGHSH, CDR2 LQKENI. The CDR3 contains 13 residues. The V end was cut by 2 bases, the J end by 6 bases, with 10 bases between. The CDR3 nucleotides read TGTGCCAGCTCACCAGACACCAGTAAGACCCAGTACTTC. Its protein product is CASSPDTSKTQYF.

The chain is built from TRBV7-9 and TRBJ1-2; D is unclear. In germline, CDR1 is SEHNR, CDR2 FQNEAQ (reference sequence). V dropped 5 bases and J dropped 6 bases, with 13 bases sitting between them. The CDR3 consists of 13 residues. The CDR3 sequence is CASSPREGNGYTF. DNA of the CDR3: TGTGCCAGCAGCCCCCGGGAGGGAAATGGCTACACCTTC.

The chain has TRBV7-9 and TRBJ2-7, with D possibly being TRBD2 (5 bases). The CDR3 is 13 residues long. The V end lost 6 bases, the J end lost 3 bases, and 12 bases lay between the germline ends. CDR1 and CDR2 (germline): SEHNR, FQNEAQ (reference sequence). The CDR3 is CASRTPSGYEQYF. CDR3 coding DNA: TGTGCCAGCAGAACCCCAAGCGGCTACGAGCAGTACTTC.

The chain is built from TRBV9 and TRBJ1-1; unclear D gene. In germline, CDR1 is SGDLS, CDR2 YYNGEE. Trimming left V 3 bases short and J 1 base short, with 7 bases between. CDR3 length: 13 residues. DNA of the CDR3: TGTGCCAGCAGCGCCCGCAGGAACACTGAAGCTTTCTTT. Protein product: CASSARRNTEAFF.

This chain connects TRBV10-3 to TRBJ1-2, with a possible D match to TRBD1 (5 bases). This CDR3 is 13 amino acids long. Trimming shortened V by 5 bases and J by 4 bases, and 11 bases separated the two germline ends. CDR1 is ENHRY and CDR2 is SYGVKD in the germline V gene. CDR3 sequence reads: CAISMTEFYGYTF. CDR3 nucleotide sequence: TGTGCCATCAGTATGACAGAATTCTATGGCTACACCTTC.

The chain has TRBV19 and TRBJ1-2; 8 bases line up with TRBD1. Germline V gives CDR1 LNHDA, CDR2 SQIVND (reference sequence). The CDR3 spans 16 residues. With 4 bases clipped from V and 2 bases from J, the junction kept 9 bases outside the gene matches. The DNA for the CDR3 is TGTGCCAGTAGTACCTATGACAGGGGAGACAACTATGGCTACACCTTC. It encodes CASSTYDRGDNYGYTF.

The CDR3 region has the DNA TGTGCCAGCAGCGAGGGGACAGGGGCGACCTACGAGCAGTACTTC. It yields the protein CASSEGTGATYEQYF. The genes are TRBV7-9 and TRBJ2-7; 10 bases line up with TRBD1. CDR3 length: 15 amino acids. V lost 5 bases, J lost 2 bases, and 6 bases stayed unmatched. CDR1 is SEHNR and CDR2 is FQNEAQ in the germline V gene (reference sequence).